These 5 T cell receptor beta chains came from one sample sequenced in a study of blood T cells in healthy people across ages. Together with a sample-barcoded 5' primer, a J-beta primer mix was included in a second PCR lasting roughly 6 to 12 cycles. TCRdb re-called the 5' RACE reads through MiXCR, storing one row per CDR3 protein. Of about 680,000 distinct CDR3 sequences listed, approximately 50% are singletons. Sequencing input: blood. The receptor source for this set is a woman aged 55-75 years in good health.

This clonotype was seen only a few times. The chain couples TRBV5-1 to TRBJ1-2; D is unresolved. The CDR3 sequence is 13 residues long. Germline V CDR1 and CDR2: SGHRS, YFSETQ. Between the trimmed V and J ends, which lost 4 bases and 6 bases, there was a span of 13 bases. CDR3 in amino acids: CASSVAEGDGYTF. The CDR3 coding sequence is TGCGCCAGCAGCGTGGCCGAGGGAGATGGCTACACCTTC. Full variable domain (outside the CDR3, taken from reference TRBV5-1 and TRBJ1-2): KAGVTQTPRYLIKTRGQQVTLSCSPISGHRSVSWYQQTPGQGLQFLFEYFSETQRNKGNFPGRFSGRQFSNSRSEMNVSTLELGDSALYLCASSVAEGDGYTFGSGTRLTVV.

The rearrangement uses TRBV12-3 or TRBV12-4 and TRBJ2-2, with D possibly being TRBD2 (7 bases). The CDR3 covers 13 residues. The V end was cut by 8 bases, the J end by 4 bases, with 11 bases between. This chain's CDR3 is CASGRGATGELFF. In DNA form, the CDR3 reads TGTGCCAGCGGGAGGGGGGCCACCGGGGAGCTGTTTTTT.

This clonotype was observed a few times. This chain connects TRBV29-1 to TRBJ2-7; tentatively, D is TRBD2 (5 bases). Per germline, CDR1 SQVTM and CDR2 ANQGSEA. The CDR3 covers 13 residues. With 4 bases removed from V and 0 bases from J, the gap between germline ends came to 10 bases. As DNA, the CDR3 is TGCAGCGTTGGCCTGAGGGCCTCCTACGAGCAGTACTTC. This encodes CSVGLRASYEQYF.

J is TRBJ2-7 and V is TRBV29-1; TRBD1 matches 8 bases. V shed 4 bases and J 6 bases; nucleotides not matched to a gene: 8. Germline-derived CDR1 and CDR2 are SQVTM and ANQGSEA. The CDR3 totals 13 residues. In nucleotides, the CDR3 is TGCAGCGTTGGTTCAGGGGGCTTCGGCGAGCAGTACTTC. Its translation: CSVGSGGFGEQYF.

This clonotype came up many times. The CDR3 loop reads CASSQEDNTWGQFF. The CDR3 DNA follows: TGTGCCAGCAGCCAAGAGGACAACACCTGGGGGCAGTTCTTC. The gene calls are TRBV4-2 and TRBJ2-1, with D possibly being TRBD1 (5 bases). Deletions cut 0 bases from V and 12 bases from J, with 15 bases between. Germline CDR1 is LGHNA and CDR2 is YNFKEQ. The CDR3 runs 14 residues.